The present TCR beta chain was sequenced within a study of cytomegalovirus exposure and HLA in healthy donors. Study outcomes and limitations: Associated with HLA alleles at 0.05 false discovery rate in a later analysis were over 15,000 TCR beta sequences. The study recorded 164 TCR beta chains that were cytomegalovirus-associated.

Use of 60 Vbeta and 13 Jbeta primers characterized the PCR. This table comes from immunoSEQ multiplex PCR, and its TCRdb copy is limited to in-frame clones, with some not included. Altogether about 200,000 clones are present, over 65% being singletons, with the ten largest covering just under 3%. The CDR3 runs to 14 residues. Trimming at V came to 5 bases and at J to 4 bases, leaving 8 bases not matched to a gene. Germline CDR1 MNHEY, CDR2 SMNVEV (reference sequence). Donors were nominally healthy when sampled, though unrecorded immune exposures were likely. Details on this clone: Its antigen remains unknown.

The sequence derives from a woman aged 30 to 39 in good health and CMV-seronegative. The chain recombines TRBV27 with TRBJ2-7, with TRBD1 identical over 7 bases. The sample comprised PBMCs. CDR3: CASSPLQGLYEQYF. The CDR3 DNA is TGTGCCAGCAGTCCCTTACAGGGGTTATACGAGCAGTACTTC.